The clone carrying this T cell receptor beta chain was seen repeatedly, ten times or more. Its antigen is as yet unknown. The germline V gene encodes CDR1 SGHVS and CDR2 FQNEAQ. The junction had 14 bases not matched to a gene; V was cut back by 5 bases and J by 11 bases. The CDR3 sequence is 15 residues long. This sample stems from a study of breast tumors, draining lymph nodes, adjacent tissues. Study results and limitations: Luminal-like breast cancer showed significantly greater tumor-nontumor repertoire similarity than basal-like breast cancer did. The data were judged consistent with most tumor T cells coming from lymph node and expanding in tumor. Data only fit, rather than demonstrated, lymph node origin of most tumor T cells. Tumors had less TCR diversity than lymph nodes, more than nontumor tissue.

Axillary draining lymph nodes of breast cancer patients supplied the node samples. TCRdb re-called the multiplex PCR reads with MiXCR, one entry per CDR3 protein. The sample lists under 150,000 distinct CDR3 sequences, about 20% occurring once. The sequenced material came from axillary lymph node tissue. This rearrangement joins TRBV7-8 to TRBJ1-3, with 8 bases lining up with TRBD1. The sequence was obtained from a female donor with breast cancer. Some clones in this sample may be carry-over from other donors' samples. The CDR3 DNA reads TGTGCCAGCAGCCCTCGGACAGGGATCCCTGGGCCCATATATTTT. Translating gives CASSPRTGIPGPIYF.